This T cell receptor beta chain was found in a study of cytomegalovirus exposure and HLA in healthy donors (TCRdb year 2017). As for the study more broadly: According to an earlier analysis of 587 of the donors, some 170 million T cells yielded 95 million to 140 million unique TCR beta sequences and around 280 Gb of sequence data. Approximately 310 gigabases of sequencing data and tens of millions of unique TCR sequences were included in an early release covering roughly 700 HLA-typed donors. Of the roughly 400 genotyped donors, 75% to 85% were placed in the genetic ancestry cluster associated with self-reported Caucasian donors. The aim of the study was to test whether cataloging public T cell receptors could identify signatures of past pathogen exposure. The study profiled the T cell repertoires of about 720 subjects by immunosequencing and related them to cytomegalovirus serostatus. Along with the approximately 620-subject first cohort, a separate validation cohort of over a hundred different subjects was used. High-throughput TCR immunosequencing, statistical association of individual TCRs with disease status, and machine learning were combined to predict cytomegalovirus infection status. In a later analysis, previously published TCR beta repertoires from several hundred donors were re-analyzed and high-resolution HLA genotyping was added so that TCR occurrence patterns could be studied. The later analysis used no new phenotypic data to find candidate immune exposures, relying instead on TCR beta sequences and their occurrence across donors. In an earlier analysis of roughly 600 of the donors, high-throughput TCR beta sequencing was used to judge whether each TCR beta V gene segment behaved as functional or pseudogenic. Donor age, sex, ethnicity and CMV serostatus were compiled together with the repertoire data. In a later genetic analysis, genome-wide SNP genotypes for about 55% of the roughly 670 donors were used, and that subset was treated as a discovery cohort. Every discovery cohort repertoire had been produced on one sequencing platform. HLA typing covered class I and class II loci at four-digit resolution. Typing coverage varied by locus: roughly 629-630 donors for A, B, C, DRB1 and DQB1; roughly 500 for DQA1; around 610 for DPA1; roughly 450 for DPB1. Because of strong linkage in the cohort, a few DR-DQ haplotypes were treated as single units for association and clustering. Across some 400 genotyped donors of the cohort, an average of approximately 220,000 unique TCR beta nucleotide sequences per donor were sequenced, and roughly 20% of those sequences were non-productive. Study-level results and caveats: A group of highly shared sequence variants was considered likely to be a technical artifact of the sequencing pipeline. A further reported finding was that TCR beta sequences accurately predicted the HLA-A and HLA-B alleles for most subjects in the first cohort. The cohort was sequenced for TCR beta chains only, and without alpha or paired-chain data the features that could be detected were limited. The classifier was reported to diagnose cytomegalovirus status with high specificity and sensitivity in both the original and validation cohorts. A later genetic analysis reported fewer N-insertions in productive TCRs among donors in an Asian-associated ancestry cluster than the roughly 620-donor mean. Most CMV-associated TCR beta chains appeared to be HLA-restricted in a later analysis, and the HLA associations seemed to be driven largely by CMV exposure. Assigning TCR associations to individual alleles was difficult when HLA alleles, especially DR and DQ, strongly co-occurred. Because counts were too low, 15 to 20 rarely observed V segments, including chromosome 9 orphons, were excluded from the earlier analysis of some 590 of the donors. The authors suggested that the approach could potentially be extended to other disease states and immunological phenotypes. Roughly uniform sequencing depth across donors was assumed in presence/absence analyses, although this assumption may not hold. An association between a missense DCLRE1C variant and V-gene and J-gene trimming of TCR beta chains was found in a later genetic analysis and replicated in an independent cohort. While some public TCRs were present in many individuals, most TCR sequences turned up only very rarely across donors. In a later analysis, the rate of TCR association differed among HLA loci, with DRB1 alleles having the most associated TCRs and HLA-C alleles having the fewest. In a later analysis, HLA-associated TCR beta chains showed more clonal expansion and lower generation probabilities than non-associated chains that were equally common. Several of the top co-occurrence clusters appeared to be linked to parvovirus B19, influenza, CMV and Epstein-Barr virus, according to a later analysis. In an earlier analysis of fewer than 700 of the donors, most TCR beta V segments appeared in productive rearrangements about 90% or about 30% of the time, broadly matching IMGT annotations. At a false discovery rate of 0.05, a later analysis linked under 20,000 TCR beta sequences to specific HLA alleles. In vitro tests confirmed that a few of the cytomegalovirus-associated TCR beta chains recognize cytomegalovirus antigens. Linkage disequilibrium might explain the correlated functional status among segregating V segments, but an unknown experimental factor could not be excluded. The only immune exposure information available for the cohort was CMV serostatus. Some IMGT-functional V segments, including TRBV6-2 and TRBV6-3, could not be distinguished by the 87-base-pair reads and were therefore excluded. The study gave a list of under 200 TCR beta chains associated with cytomegalovirus. HLA typing was unavailable for some donors at each locus, so association tests used only the typed subset.

For this clone: This clone's antigen is unknown. No base qualities exist here, and no much larger clone lies one base off it.

The cohort consisted of 670 or so healthy bone marrow donors. At the time of sampling, every cohort member was nominally healthy, though immune exposures that went unrecorded were likely present. The donor tested CMV seropositive and was one of the 289 seropositive cohort members. Each donor provided a peripheral blood sample, and peripheral blood mononuclear cells were used for TCR beta sequencing. Genomic DNA was extracted from the blood cell samples with the Qiagen DNeasy Blood Extraction Kit. To prepare the library, the immunoSEQ multiplex PCR assay was applied. A mixture of 60 forward primers for TCR Vbeta segments and 13 reverse primers for TCR Jbeta segments was used in the multiplex PCR. The CDR3 region of rearranged TCR beta genes was amplified from genomic DNA with a multiplex PCR assay. Amplified TCR beta libraries were sequenced as 87-base-pair reads on the Illumina HiSeq System. The authors processed their data as follows. A later analysis tallied around 82 million unique TCR beta chains across the 666 repertoires, and some 12 million of those chains were shared by two or more donors. To remove PCR and sequencing errors, raw reads were error-corrected and collapsed into unique sequences using a nearest-neighbor algorithm that merged closely related sequences. To assign V, D and J gene segments, CDR3 sequences were aligned to IMGT reference sequences. Each retained sequence needed at least a six-nucleotide match to both a V gene segment and a J gene segment. A rearrangement was called productive if the CDR3 had no stop codons and remained in frame with V and J, and every other rearrangement was called non-productive. Following IMGT convention, CDR3 was defined as the stretch from the second conserved V-encoded cysteine to the conserved J-encoded phenylalanine. Sequences without an unambiguous match to a single V gene segment were excluded from the earlier analysis of a few hundred of the donors. An earlier analysis of some 610 of the donors called V segments functional above 56.7% productive rearrangements and segregating when the between-donor standard deviation exceeded 5%. To diagnose cytomegalovirus status from the catalog of TCR beta chain sequences, a statistical classification framework was built. V and J gene assignment, in a later analysis, came from comparing TCR nucleotide sequences with IMGT/GENE-DB human TR gene sequences. In a later analysis, CDR3 sequences and most-parsimonious VDJ recombination scenarios were assigned using the TCRdist pipeline. In a later analysis, each TCR beta chain was defined by its CDR3 amino acid sequence together with its V-gene family, and reads lacking a unique V-gene family were excluded. To address suspected cross-contamination and a sequencing artifact, a later analysis removed roughly 640 highly shared, low-generation-probability nucleotide sequences. In a later analysis, a clonal expansion index for each public chain was calculated from normalized within-repertoire ranks of inferred template counts. Generation probabilities in a later analysis came from a VDJ recombination model fitted to out-of-frame rearrangements, and those results were checked against IGoR. A later analysis scored TCR-TCR, TCR-HLA and TCR-CMV co-occurrence with hypergeometric tests, applying a repertoire-size bias correction to TCR pairs. A later analysis estimated false discovery rates by permuting HLA or CMV assignments 20 times. In a later analysis, co-occurring TCRs were grouped with DBSCAN, and TCRdist sequence similarity was added when clustering was performed within HLA-allele-positive subsets. Repertoires with fewer than 30,000 or more than 120,000 public chains were left out of co-occurrence clustering, as were several repertoires with anomalous nucleotide sharing. In its TCRdb copy, this immuneACCESS table keeps in-frame sequences only and misses some clones. Where compared with another copy, unresolved V genes explain less than half of these, and the others have no known cause. V and J calls and clone size are those listed in that table; D and trimming were worked out from the DNA. This sample comprises approximately 110,000 clones, 12% of them detected only once. The ten largest account for roughly a sixth of the sample.

After removal of 9 bases from V and 0 bases from J, the junction retains 12 bases not matched to a gene. The germline V gene sets CDR1 to MDHEN and CDR2 to SYDVKM. From cysteine to phenylalanine, the CDR3 is 19 amino acids long. Just CDR3 DNA is preserved here, 57 bases in frame from base 1. The TCR comes from a middle-aged man in good health and CMV-seropositive. The chain is encoded by TRBV28 joined to TRBJ2-1; TRBD2 aligns with 15 central bases. The sequencing sample was made of PBMCs. CDR3 protein: CASPPGLAGGWSSYNEQFF. The DNA sequence follows: TGTGCCAGTCCCCCGGGACTAGCGGGAGGCTGGAGCTCCTACAATGAGCAGTTCTTC. The full variable domain, with segments outside the CDR3 supplied by the reference TRBV28 and TRBJ2-1 proteins, appears as DVKVTQSSRYLVKRTGEKVFLECVQDMDHENMFWYRQDPGLGLRLIYFSYDVKMKEKGDIPEGYSVSREKKERFSLILESASTNQTSMYLCASPPGLAGGWSSYNEQFFGPGTRLTVL.